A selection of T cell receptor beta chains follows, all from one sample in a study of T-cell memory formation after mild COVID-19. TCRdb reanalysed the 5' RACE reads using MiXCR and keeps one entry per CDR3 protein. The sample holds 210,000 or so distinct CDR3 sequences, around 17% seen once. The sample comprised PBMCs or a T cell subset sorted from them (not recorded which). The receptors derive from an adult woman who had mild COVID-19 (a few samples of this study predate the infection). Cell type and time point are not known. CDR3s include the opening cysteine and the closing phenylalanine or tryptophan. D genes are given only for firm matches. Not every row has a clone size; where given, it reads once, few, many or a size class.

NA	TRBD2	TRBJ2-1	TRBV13	CASSLETSGGLVEQFF	TGTGCCAGCAGCTTAGAGACTAGCGGTGGTTTAGTAGAGCAGTTCTTC
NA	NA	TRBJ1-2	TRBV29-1	CSVFLNYGYTF	TGCAGCGTTTTCCTAAACTATGGCTACACCTTC
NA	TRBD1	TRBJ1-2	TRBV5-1	CASRGQGYGYTF	TGCGCCAGCAGGGGACAGGGTTATGGCTACACCTTC
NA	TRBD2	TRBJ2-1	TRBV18	CASSLTSGGQNNEQFF	TGTGCCAGCTCACTGACTAGCGGGGGGCAGAACAATGAGCAGTTCTTC
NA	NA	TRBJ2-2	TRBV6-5	CASSYSRDTGELFF	TGTGCCAGCAGTTACTCGAGAGACACCGGGGAGCTGTTTTTT
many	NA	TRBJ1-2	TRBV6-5	CASREDLRGLYGYTF	TGTGCCAGCAGGGAGGATTTAAGAGGCTTGTATGGCTACACCTTC
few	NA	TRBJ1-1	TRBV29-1	CSATLNTEAFF	TGCAGCGCCACCTTGAACACTGAAGCTTTCTTT
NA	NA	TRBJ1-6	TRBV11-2	CASSLNRVRSPLHF	TGTGCCAGCAGCCTAAACAGGGTCCGGTCACCCCTCCACTTT
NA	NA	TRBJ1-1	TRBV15	CATSRAAGGARNTEAFF	TGTGCCACCAGCAGAGCGGCTGGGGGGGCAAGGAACACTGAAGCTTTCTTT
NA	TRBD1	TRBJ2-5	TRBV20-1	CSARDSRGRQETQYF	TGCAGTGCTAGAGATTCAAGGGGGCGACAAGAGACCCAGTACTTC
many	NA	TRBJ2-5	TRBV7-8	CASSQQGIQETQYF	TGTGCCAGCAGCCAACAGGGTATCCAAGAGACCCAGTACTTC
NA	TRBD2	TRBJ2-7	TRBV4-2	CASSQETTTSFSSYEQYF	TGTGCCAGCAGCCAAGAGACCACGACTAGCTTCAGCTCCTACGAGCAGTACTTC